Listed here is a single T cell receptor beta chain. What it binds is not known. One junction end does not reproduce the germline sequence, and a read error may be involved. Without any cell sorting, roughly 20-33 mg of bulk tissue yielded co-extracted RNA and DNA. HBV chronically infected the treatment-naive patients. The CDR3 loop spans 15 amino acids. In germline, CDR1 is SGHAT, CDR2 FQNNGV. These data are taken from a study of tumor-infiltrating lymphocytes in primary liver carcinoma. Overall study results and limits: A small share of top clones, only about 8-25%, was found in all five tumor regions.

Making TCR beta cDNA involved approximately 0.5 ug total RNA and a constant-region primer. Libraries covering TCR beta were generated through three nested multiplex PCR rounds (using a slightly modified ARM-PCR). Rounds one and two of PCR, each of roughly 10 cycles, were primed with TRBV1-TRBV30 forward primers and a C-beta reverse primer. TCRdb reprocessed the multiplex PCR reads with MiXCR, giving one entry per CDR3 protein. The sample has about 190,000 distinct CDR3 sequences, 85% seen once. V and J are TRBV11-2 and TRBJ2-5; D may be TRBD1 (5 bases). The sequenced sample consisted of tumor tissue from primary liver carcinoma. The clonotype comes from a man aged 40-55 years with primary liver carcinoma and hepatitis B virus infection. CDR3 bases: TGTGCCAGCAACTTAGGGGTTAGCAGACAAGAGACCCAGTACTTC. It specifies CASNLGVSRQETQYF.